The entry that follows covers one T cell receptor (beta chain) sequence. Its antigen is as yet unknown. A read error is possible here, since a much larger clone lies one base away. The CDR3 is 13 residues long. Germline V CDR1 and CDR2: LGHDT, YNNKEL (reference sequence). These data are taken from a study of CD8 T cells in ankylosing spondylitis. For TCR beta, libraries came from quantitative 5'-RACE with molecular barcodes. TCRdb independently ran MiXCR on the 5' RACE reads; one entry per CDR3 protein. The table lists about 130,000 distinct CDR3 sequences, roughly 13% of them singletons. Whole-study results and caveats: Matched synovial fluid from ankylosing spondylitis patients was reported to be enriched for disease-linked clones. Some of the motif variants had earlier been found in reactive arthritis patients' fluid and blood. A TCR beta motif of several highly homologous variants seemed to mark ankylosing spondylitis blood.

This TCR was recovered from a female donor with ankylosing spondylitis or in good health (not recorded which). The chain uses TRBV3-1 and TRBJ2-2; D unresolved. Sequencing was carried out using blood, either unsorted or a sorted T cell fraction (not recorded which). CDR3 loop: CTSSHMDTGELFF. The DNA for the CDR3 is TGTACCAGCAGTCACATGGACACCGGGGAGCTGTTTTTT.